The present TCR beta chain was sequenced within a study of shared clonotypes between healthy human individuals. Method: immunoSEQ multiplex PCR; TCRdb's copy keeps in-frame clones and lacks some. This sample has 2.3 million or so clones, with over 85% found just once. The germline V gene has CDR1 SGHVS and CDR2 FQNEAQ. V gave up 7 bases and J gave up 0 bases, with 31 bases separating them. The CDR3 is 21 amino acids. Material: naive CD4+ T cells from PBMCs. Documented subset: CD45RA+ positively selected. The TCR was taken from a man aged 18 to 29 in good health. Some clones in this sample may be carry-over from other donors' samples. The chain is built from TRBV7-8 and TRBJ2-1; possible D gene TRBD2, 7 bases. The CDR3 DNA reads TGTGCCAGCAAACTCCGCCTCAATACCCCGCGCGGGGGCTCCTCCTACAATGAGCAGTTCTTC. Amino acid sequence: CASKLRLNTPRGGSSYNEQFF. The variable domain in full, completed from reference TRBV7-8 and TRBJ2-1, reads GAGVSQSPRYKVAKRGQDVALRCDPISGHVSLFWYQQALGQGPEFLTYFQNEAQLDKSGLPSDRFFAERPEGSVSTLKIQRTQQEDSAVYLCASKLRLNTPRGGSSYNEQFFGPGTRLTVL.